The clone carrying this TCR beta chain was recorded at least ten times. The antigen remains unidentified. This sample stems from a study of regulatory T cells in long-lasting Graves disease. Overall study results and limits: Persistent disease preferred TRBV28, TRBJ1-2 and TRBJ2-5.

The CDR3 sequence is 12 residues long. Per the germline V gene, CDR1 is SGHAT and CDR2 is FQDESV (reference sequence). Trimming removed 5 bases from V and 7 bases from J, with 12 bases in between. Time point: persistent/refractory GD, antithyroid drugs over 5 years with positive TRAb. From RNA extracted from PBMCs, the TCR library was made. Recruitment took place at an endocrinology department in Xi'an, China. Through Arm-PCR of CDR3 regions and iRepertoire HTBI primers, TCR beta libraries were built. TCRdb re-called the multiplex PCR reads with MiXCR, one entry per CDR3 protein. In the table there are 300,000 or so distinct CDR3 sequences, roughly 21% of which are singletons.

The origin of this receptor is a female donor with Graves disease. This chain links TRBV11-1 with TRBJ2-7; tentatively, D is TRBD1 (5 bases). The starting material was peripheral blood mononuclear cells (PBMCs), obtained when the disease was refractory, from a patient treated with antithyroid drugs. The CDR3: CASSPGAGEQYF. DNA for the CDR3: TGTGCCAGCAGCCCCGGTGCAGGGGAGCAGTACTTC. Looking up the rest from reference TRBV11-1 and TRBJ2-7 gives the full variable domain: EAEVAQSPRYKITEKSQAVAFWCDPISGHATLYWYRQILGQGPELLVQFQDESVVDDSQLPKDRFSAERLKGVDSTLKIQPAELGDSAMYLCASSPGAGEQYFGPGTRLTVT.